These 5 T cell receptor beta chains were sequenced from one sample in a study of identifying expanded T cells in peripheral blood. Assay used: immunoSEQ multiplex PCR; TCRdb lists only in-frame clones, some missing. The repertoire has 70,000 or so clones, under 90% of them found once; the top ten carry over 2.5%. The sequenced sample was blood. The source is a person aged 18 to 70 in good health.

V usage is TRBV6-5 and J usage is TRBJ2-7; D unresolved. Trimming left V 2 bases short and J 2 bases short, with 13 bases between. From germline, CDR1 is MNHEY and CDR2 SVGAGI. The CDR3 has 15 residues. CDR3 loop: CASSYIQAQTYEQYF. The CDR3 coding sequence is TGTGCCAGCAGTTACATTCAGGCACAAACCTACGAGCAGTACTTC.

This chain uses TRBV7-2 with TRBJ2-7; unclear D gene. Germline CDR1 SGHTA, CDR2 FQGNSA. This CDR3 contains 14 residues. V lost 1 base and J lost 0, with 7 bases in between. In DNA form, the CDR3 reads TGTGCCAGCAGCTTAGTATCAGCCTCCTACGAGCAGTACTTC. Encoded protein: CASSLVSASYEQYF. Filled out from reference TRBV7-2 and TRBJ2-7, the complete variable domain reads GAGVSQSPSNKVTEKGKDVELRCDPISGHTALYWYRQSLGQGLEFLIYFQGNSAPDKSGLPSDRFSAERTGGSVSTLTIQRTQQEDSAVYLCASSLVSASYEQYFGPGTRLTVT.

This chain connects TRBV6-5 to TRBJ1-1; TRBD1 matches 9 bases. J gave up 1 base and V 6 bases, and 6 bases lay outside the gene matches. This CDR3 comprises 15 residues. Germline assignment: CDR1 MNHEY and CDR2 SVGAGI. The CDR3 region has the DNA TGTGCCAGCAGCCTACCGGGACAGGGGAACACTGAAGCTTTCTTT. As protein: CASSLPGQGNTEAFF.

The table lists this clone with a few counts. The chain links TRBV25-1 to TRBJ2-3; 9 bases are a match to TRBD1. J gave up 3 bases and V 4 bases, and 5 bases lay outside the gene matches. This CDR3 has 15 residues. Germline V gene sequence: CDR1 MGHDK, CDR2 SYGVNS. The CDR3 DNA sequence: TGTGCCAGCAGTGGGACAGGGGAGAGGACAGATACGCAGTATTTT. This translates into CASSGTGERTDTQYF.

The chain employs TRBV10-1 and TRBJ1-6, with a weak D call TRBD1 (5 bases). Between the trimmed V and J ends, which lost 7 bases and 0 bases, there was a span of 16 bases. Germline-derived CDR1 and CDR2 are WNHNN and SYGVQD (reference sequence). The CDR3 runs to 17 residues. The CDR3 nucleotides are TGCGCCAGCACCACCGCGGGGGTTAGCTCCTATAATTCACCCCTCCACTTT. It specifies CASTTAGVSSYNSPLHF.